This is a list of T cell receptor beta chains from one sample in a study of PD-L1 blockade in urothelial cancer. Profiling relied on immunoSEQ multiplex PCR, and the TCRdb table lists in-frame clones only, not all of them. The profile shows under 130,000 clones, over 75% of them singletons. This specimen consisted of PBMCs, obtained around atezolizumab (anti-PD-L1) treatment. The receptors originated from a man aged 50 to 60 with urothelial cancer. Both conserved end residues are part of each CDR3. D genes are given only for firm matches. Clone size appears in some rows only: once, few, many, or a class for an expanded clone.

J gene | clone size | D gene | V gene | CDR3 DNA | CDR3 protein
TRBJ2-1 | NA | TRBD2 | TRBV7-8 | TGTGCCAGCATCCCCCTAGCGGGAGGTCACAATGAGCAGTTCTTC | CASIPLAGGHNEQFF
TRBJ2-3 | NA | TRBD2 | TRBV10-1 | TGCGCCAGCAGTAGCGGGAGGGCCTTGGATACGCAGTATTTT | CASSSGRALDTQYF
TRBJ2-5 | NA | TRBD1 | TRBV28 | TGTGCCAGTGGACAGGGAAATAGGTTGGAGACCCAGTACTTC | CASGQGNRLETQYF
TRBJ2-3 | NA | TRBD1 | TRBV2 | TGTGCCAGCCAACGACAGGGAAGCACAGATACGCAGTATTTT | CASQRQGSTDTQYF
TRBJ1-4 | few | NA | TRBV14 | TGTGCCAGCAGCCAAGGTCCGGTGCGGACTAATGAAAAACTGTTTTTT | CASSQGPVRTNEKLFF
TRBJ1-3 | NA | NA | TRBV25-1 | TGTGCCAGCAGACCCCAGGGTTCTGGAAACACCATATATTTT | CASRPQGSGNTIYF
TRBJ2-7 | NA | TRBD1 | TRBV11-2 | TGTGCCAGCAGCCGGGGACAGGGGGCATACGAGCAGTACTTC | CASSRGQGAYEQYF
TRBJ1-3 | NA | NA | TRBV10-3 | TGTGCCATCGGGAACAGGGAGCCTGGAAACACCATATATTTT | CAIGNREPGNTIYF
TRBJ1-3 | few | NA | TRBV28 | TGTGCCAGCAGTCCCGGGGGGGCGAACACCATATATTTT | CASSPGGANTIYF
TRBJ2-1 | NA | TRBD1 | TRBV14 | TGTGCCAGCAGCCAAGCCGTTAGGGGGCGGGAGTTCTTC | CASSQAVRGREFF
TRBJ1-5 | NA | NA | TRBV28 | TGTGCCAGCAGTTTGGGGCGGGGGGGCAAGCCCCAGCATTTT | CASSLGRGGKPQHF
TRBJ2-2 | NA | NA | TRBV7-6 | TGTGCCAGCAGCTTAGCTGGCGGGACGACCGGGGAGCTGTTTTTT | CASSLAGGTTGELFF
TRBJ1-2 | NA | TRBD1 | TRBV6-1 | TGTGCCAGCAGTGAGAGCGGGACAGGGCATAGAGGCTACACCTTC | CASSESGTGHRGYTF
TRBJ2-5 | NA | NA | TRBV5-1 | TGCGCCAGCAGCTTGGACCACGGGGAGACCCAGTACTTC | CASSLDHGETQYF
TRBJ1-3 | NA | NA | TRBV6-5 | TGTGCCAGCAGGTATACTCTTCAGGGAAGAAACACCATATATTTT | CASRYTLQGRNTIYF
TRBJ1-6 | few | NA | TRBV6-6 | TGTGCCAGCAGTACCAGGGTCCCCTATAATTCACCCCTCCACTTT | CASSTRVPYNSPLHF
TRBJ2-7 | NA | NA | TRBV2 | TGTGCCAGCAGATGGGGGGGCGCTACCGAGCAGTACTTC | CASRWGGATEQYF
TRBJ1-1 | NA | NA | TRBV28 | TGTGCCAGCAGTTTATGGACAGATTCGAACACTGAAGCTTTCTTT | CASSLWTDSNTEAFF
TRBJ2-3 | NA | TRBD2 | TRBV29-1 | TGCAGCGTTGCGTCTAGCGGTGATACGCAGTATTTT | CSVASSGDTQYF
TRBJ1-2 | once | NA | TRBV5-1 | TGCGCCAGCAGCTCCACACCCCTAGATGGCTACACCTTC | CASSSTPLDGYTF
TRBJ2-2 | NA | NA | TRBV7-3 | TGTGCCAGCAGCCCTAGAGTCGCGAACACCGGGGAGCTGTTTTTT | CASSPRVANTGELFF
TRBJ2-7 | NA | NA | TRBV27 | TGTGCCAGCAGACGAGGGGGGGGAGAGGGGTACGAGCAGTACTTC | CASRRGGGEGYEQYF
TRBJ2-1 | NA | NA | TRBV5-8 | TGTGCCAGCAGCCGGACAGACAATGAGCAGTTCTTC | CASSRTDNEQFF
TRBJ1-2 | NA | NA | TRBV7-9 | TGTGCCAGCAGCTTAAAGTCAGGGCACTATGGCTACACCTTC | CASSLKSGHYGYTF
TRBJ2-1 | NA | NA | TRBV7-2 | TGTGCCAGCAGCTTCGAGGTGGGCTACAATGAGCAGTTCTTC | CASSFEVGYNEQFF
TRBJ1-4 | NA | NA | TRBV5-1 | TGCGCCAGCAGCCTGGGGGGTGGGGCCGGCGCACGAAAACTGTTTTTT | CASSLGGGAGARKLFF
TRBJ1-1 | NA | NA | TRBV5-4 | TGTGCCAGCAGCTTCTTCACGGTGGACACTGAAGCTTTCTTT | CASSFFTVDTEAFF
TRBJ2-6 | NA | NA | TRBV5-1 | TGCGCCAGCAGCTTGGGAGGGAGAGGTGGGGCCAACGTCCTGACTTTC | CASSLGGRGGANVLTF
TRBJ2-5 | NA | TRBD1 | TRBV19 | TGTGCCAGTAGCCCGGGACAGTTGTACCAAGAGACCCAGTACTTC | CASSPGQLYQETQYF
TRBJ2-5 | NA | TRBD1 | TRBV18 | TGTGCCAGCTCACCGTTACGGGACAGGACAAAAGAGACCCAGTACTTC | CASSPLRDRTKETQYF
TRBJ1-2 | NA | NA | TRBV5-1 | TGCGCCAGCAGCTCGACATCTTCTAACTATGGCTACACCTTC | CASSSTSSNYGYTF
TRBJ1-2 | NA | TRBD1 | TRBV4-1 | TGCGCCAGCAGCCAAGCAGAAACAGGGGGCAGCTATGGCTACACCTTC | CASSQAETGGSYGYTF
TRBJ2-3 | NA | TRBD2 | TRBV28 | TGTGCCAGCAGTTTAGGGAGCGGGAGCTTGTTAGATACGCAGTATTTT | CASSLGSGSLLDTQYF
TRBJ1-4 | NA | NA | TRBV21-1 | TGTGCCAGCAGCAAAGCGCGTGGTACCGTAAATGAAAAACTGTTTTTT | CASSKARGTVNEKLFF
TRBJ1-6 | NA | NA | TRBV11-2 | TGTGCCAGCAGCGAGGGACTATCCTCACCCCTCCACTTT | CASSEGLSSPLHF
TRBJ1-2 | NA | TRBD1 | TRBV14 | TGTGCCAGCAGCCAAGCCAGGACAGGGGGCTACACCTTC | CASSQARTGGYTF
TRBJ2-2 | NA | NA | TRBV18 | TGTGCCAGCTCACCATCGGTAGGGGCCGGGGAGCTGTTTTTT | CASSPSVGAGELFF
TRBJ1-2 | NA | NA | TRBV5-4 | TGTGCCAGCAGCTATCTTGACAGAAAAAACTATGGCTACACCTTC | CASSYLDRKNYGYTF
TRBJ2-1 | once | NA | TRBV11-2 | TGTGCCAGCAGCCTAGACGGGTCGCGGGGCTCGGGGCAGTTCTTC | CASSLDGSRGSGQFF
TRBJ2-1 | medium-sized | TRBD2 | TRBV11-2 | TGTGCCAGCAGCTTATCTAGCGGGAGCGAGAATGAGCAGTTCTTC | CASSLSSGSENEQFF